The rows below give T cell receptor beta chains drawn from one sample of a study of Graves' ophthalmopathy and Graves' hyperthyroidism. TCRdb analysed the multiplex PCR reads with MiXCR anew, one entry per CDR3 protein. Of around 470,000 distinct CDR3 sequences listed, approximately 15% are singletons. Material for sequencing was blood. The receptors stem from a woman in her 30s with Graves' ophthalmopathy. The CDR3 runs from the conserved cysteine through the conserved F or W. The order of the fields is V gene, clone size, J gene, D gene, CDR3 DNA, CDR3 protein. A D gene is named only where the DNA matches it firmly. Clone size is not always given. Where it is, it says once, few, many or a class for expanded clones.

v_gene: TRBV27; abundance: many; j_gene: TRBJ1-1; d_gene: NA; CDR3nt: TGTGCCAGCAGTGCCGGGACATCTGGCTTGCCCACTGAAGCTTTCTTT; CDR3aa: CASSAGTSGLPTEAFF
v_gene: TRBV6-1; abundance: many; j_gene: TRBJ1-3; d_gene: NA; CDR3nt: TGTGCCAGCAGTGCGAAAACAGGGAGCTCTGGAAACACCATATATTTT; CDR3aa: CASSAKTGSSGNTIYF
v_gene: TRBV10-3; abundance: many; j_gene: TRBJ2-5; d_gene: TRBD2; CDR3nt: TGTGCCAACAGATGGACTAGCGGGGGGCCCTATGTGGAGACCCAGTACTTC; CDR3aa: CANRWTSGGPYVETQYF
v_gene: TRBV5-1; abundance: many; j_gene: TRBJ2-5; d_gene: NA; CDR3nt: TGCGCCAGCAGAACTGTGATTCAAGAGACCCAGTACTTC; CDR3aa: CASRTVIQETQYF
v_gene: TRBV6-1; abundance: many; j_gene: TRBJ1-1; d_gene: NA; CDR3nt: TGTGCCAGCAGTGACGCCGGGGGGGACACTGAAGCTTTCTTT; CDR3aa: CASSDAGGDTEAFF
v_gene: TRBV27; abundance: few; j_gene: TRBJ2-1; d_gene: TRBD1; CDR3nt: TGTGCCACCAGGCCAGGCCGCTTGGACAGGGGGGGATACAATGAGCAGTTCTTC; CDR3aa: CATRPGRLDRGGYNEQFF
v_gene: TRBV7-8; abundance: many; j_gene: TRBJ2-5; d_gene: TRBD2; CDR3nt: TGTGCCAGCAGCTTAGCCCCGCCGGGACTAGCGGGGGTTGACAAAGAGACCCAGTACTTC; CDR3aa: CASSLAPPGLAGVDKETQYF
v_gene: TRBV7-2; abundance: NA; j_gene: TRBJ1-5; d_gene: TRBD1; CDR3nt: TGTGCCAGCAGCTTAGGAGGGGGCCTTCGGGAGCCCCAGCATTTT; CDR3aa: CASSLGGGLREPQHF
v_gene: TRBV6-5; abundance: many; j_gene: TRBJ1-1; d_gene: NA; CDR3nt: TGTGCCAGCAGCCGGGTGGGGGCGGGCACTGAAGCTTTCTTT; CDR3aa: CASSRVGAGTEAFF
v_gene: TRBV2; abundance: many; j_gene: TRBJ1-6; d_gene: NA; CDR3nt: TGTGCCAGCAGTGAGAGGCGGGAGAGCTCCTATAATTCACCCCTCCACTTT; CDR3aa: CASSERRESSYNSPLHF
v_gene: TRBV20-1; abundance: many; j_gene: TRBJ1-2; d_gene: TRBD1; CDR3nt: TGCAGTGCCAACAGGGACAGACGCTATGGCTACACCTTC; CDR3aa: CSANRDRRYGYTF
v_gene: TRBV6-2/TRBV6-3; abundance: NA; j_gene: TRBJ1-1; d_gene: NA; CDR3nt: TGTGCCAGCAGTTACTCAATTGGACAGTCTACTTTGAACACTGAAGCTTTCTTT; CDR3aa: CASSYSIGQSTLNTEAFF
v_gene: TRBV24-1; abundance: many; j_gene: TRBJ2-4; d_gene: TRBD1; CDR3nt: TGTGCCACCAGTGAACCAGGGGGTCTCACGGAAATTCAGTACTTC; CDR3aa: CATSEPGGLTEIQYF
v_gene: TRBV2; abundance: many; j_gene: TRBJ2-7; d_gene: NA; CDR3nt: TGTGCCAGCAAAGGCCTCGAGCAGTACTTC; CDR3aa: CASKGLEQYF
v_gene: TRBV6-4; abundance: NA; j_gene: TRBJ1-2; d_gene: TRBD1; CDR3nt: TGTGCCAGCAGAGGACAGGGGGTTCACACTGGCTACACCTTC; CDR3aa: CASRGQGVHTGYTF
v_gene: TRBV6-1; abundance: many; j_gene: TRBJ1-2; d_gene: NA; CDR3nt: TGTGCCAGCAAGAAGGGCGGCTATGGCTACACCTTC; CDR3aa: CASKKGGYGYTF
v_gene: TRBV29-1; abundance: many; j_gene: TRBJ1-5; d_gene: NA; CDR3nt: TGCAGCGCTGCCCTGGCGGATAGCAATCAGCCCCAGCATTTT; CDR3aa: CSAALADSNQPQHF
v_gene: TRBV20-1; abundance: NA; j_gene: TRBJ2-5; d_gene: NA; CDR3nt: TGCAGTGCTAGACCGGGGTACCAAGAGACCCAGTACTTC; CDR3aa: CSARPGYQETQYF
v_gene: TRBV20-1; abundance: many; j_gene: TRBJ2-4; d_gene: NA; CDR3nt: TGCAGTGCTAGGTGGAGACCAGCCAACATTCAGTACTTC; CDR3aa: CSARWRPANIQYF
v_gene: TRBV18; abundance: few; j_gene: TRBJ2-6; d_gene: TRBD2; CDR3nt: TGTGCCAGCTCTCGGGGGGCTGGGGCCAACGTCCTGACTTTC; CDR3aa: CASSRGAGANVLTF
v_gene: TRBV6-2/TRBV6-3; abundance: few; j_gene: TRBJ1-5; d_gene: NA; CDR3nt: TGTGCCAGCAGGCCCGGGACTAGGGAGGGAAAACAGCCCCAGCATTTT; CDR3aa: CASRPGTREGKQPQHF
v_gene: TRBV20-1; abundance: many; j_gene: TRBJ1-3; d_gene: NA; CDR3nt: TGCAGTGCTAGGGGATCTGGAAACACCATATATTTT; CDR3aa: CSARGSGNTIYF
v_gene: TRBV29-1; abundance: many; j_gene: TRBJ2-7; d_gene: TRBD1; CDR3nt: TGCAGCGTTCCGGGACAGCTTACCTACGAGCAGTACTTC; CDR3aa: CSVPGQLTYEQYF
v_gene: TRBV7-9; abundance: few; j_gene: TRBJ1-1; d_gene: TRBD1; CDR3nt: TGTGCCAGCAGCTTTCAGACAGGGGACACTGAAGCTTTCTTT; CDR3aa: CASSFQTGDTEAFF
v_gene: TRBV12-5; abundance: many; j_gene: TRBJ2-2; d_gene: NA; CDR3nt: TGTGCTAGTGGTGGGAACACCGGGGAGCTGTTTTTT; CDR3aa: CASGGNTGELFF
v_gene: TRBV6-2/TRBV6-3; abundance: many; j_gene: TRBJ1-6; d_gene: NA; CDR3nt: TGTGCCAGCAGGAGTGGGGGGCACTATAATTCACCCCTCCACTTT; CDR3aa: CASRSGGHYNSPLHF
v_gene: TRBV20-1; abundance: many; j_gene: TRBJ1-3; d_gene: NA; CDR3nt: TGCAGTGCTAGGAGGGGGACATCCGACACCATATATTTT; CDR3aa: CSARRGTSDTIYF
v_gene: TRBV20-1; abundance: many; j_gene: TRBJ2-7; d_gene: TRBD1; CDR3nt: TGCAGTGCTAGGGGGGACAGAAGCGTTTACGAGCAGTACTTC; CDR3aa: CSARGDRSVYEQYF
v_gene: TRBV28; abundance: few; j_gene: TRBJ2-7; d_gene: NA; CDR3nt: TGTGCCAGCAGCCCGGACTCCTCCTACTACTACGAGCAGTACTTC; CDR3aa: CASSPDSSYYYEQYF
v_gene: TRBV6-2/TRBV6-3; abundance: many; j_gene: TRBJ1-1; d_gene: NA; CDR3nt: TGTGCCAGCGTTCCTCCCGGGACTCTGAACACTGAAGCTTTCTTT; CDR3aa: CASVPPGTLNTEAFF